The clone carrying this T cell receptor (beta chain) has a handful of counts. This sample was included in a study of human T cells and chemical hapten exposure. Study in general: After 6 days, upper back 0.01% DPC patch tests were scored.

TCRdb re-called the RACE reads with MiXCR, one entry per CDR3 protein. This sample has 150,000 to 200,000 distinct CDR3 sequences, with around 15% found just once. Trimming cost V 0 bases and J 4 bases; bases outside gene matches: 5. The CDR3 is 16 amino acids. Germline values: CDR1 SGHRS, CDR2 YFSETQ. The time point denotes: patch test 1, 2 weeks after DPC sensitization. Treatment indicated: therapeutic diphenylcyclopropenone sensitization with weekly scalp DPC. The chain links TRBV5-1 to TRBJ2-2; TRBD1 aligns across 8 bases. The receptor was derived from a woman in her twenties or thirties with alopecia areata. Some clones in this sample may be carry-over from other donors' samples. The material was whole blood, obtained in connection with sensitization to the hapten diphenylcyclopropenone (DPC). The CDR3 nucleotides are TGCGCCAGCAGCTTGGAGGCAGGGGGCATCACCGGGGAGCTGTTTTTT. The encoded protein is CASSLEAGGITGELFF.